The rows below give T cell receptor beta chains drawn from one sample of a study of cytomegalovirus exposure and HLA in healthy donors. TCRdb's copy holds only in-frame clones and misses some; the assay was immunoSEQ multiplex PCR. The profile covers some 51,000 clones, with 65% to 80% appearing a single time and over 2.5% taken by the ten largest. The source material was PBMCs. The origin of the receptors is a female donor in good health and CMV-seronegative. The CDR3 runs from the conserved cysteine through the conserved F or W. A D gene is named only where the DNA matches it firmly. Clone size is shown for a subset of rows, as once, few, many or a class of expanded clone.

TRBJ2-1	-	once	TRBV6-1	TGTGCCAGCAGTGAGGGAGAGACCTACAATGAGCAGTTCTTC	CASSEGETYNEQFF
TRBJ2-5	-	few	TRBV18	TGTGCCAGCTCACCACCGGGGGGATCTCAAGAGACCCAGTACTTC	CASSPPGGSQETQYF
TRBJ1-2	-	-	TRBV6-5	TGTGCCAGCAGTTCGTTACAGAACTATGGCTACACCTTC	CASSSLQNYGYTF
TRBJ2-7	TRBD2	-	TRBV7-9	TGTGCCAGCAGCTTATCGGTGGTAGCGGGGGGGAGCGAGCAGTACTTC	CASSLSVVAGGSEQYF
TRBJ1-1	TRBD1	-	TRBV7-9	TGTGCCAGCAGCTTAACACAGGGGCCAGCTTTCTTT	CASSLTQGPAFF
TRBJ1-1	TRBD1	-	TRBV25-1	TGTGCCAGCAGCCTCACAGGGGTGAACACTGAAGCTTTCTTT	CASSLTGVNTEAFF
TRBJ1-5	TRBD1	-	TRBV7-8	TGTGCCAGCAGCGGAAACAGGGGGCCGCACAATCAGCCCCAGCATTTT	CASSGNRGPHNQPQHF
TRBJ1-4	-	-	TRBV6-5	TGTGCCAGCAGCCAAATTTCCGGGGGGAATCAAAAACTGTTTTTT	CASSQISGGNQKLFF
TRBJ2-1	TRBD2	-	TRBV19	TGTGCCAGTCGAATTCCGGGACTAGCGGATCAGTTCTTC	CASRIPGLADQFF
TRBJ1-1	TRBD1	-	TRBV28	TGTGCCAGCAGTAACAGGGGGCCCACTGAAGCTTTCTTT	CASSNRGPTEAFF
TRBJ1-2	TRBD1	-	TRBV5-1	TGCGCCAGCAGCCGCGACAGGGGGGGCGGCTACACCTTC	CASSRDRGGGYTF
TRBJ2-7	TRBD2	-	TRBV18	TGTGCCAGCTCACCAGCGGGAGTTCACGAGCAGTACTTC	CASSPAGVHEQYF
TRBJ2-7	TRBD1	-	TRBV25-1	TGTGCCAGCAGTGAAATCGGAGGACAGGACGCCTACGAGCAGTACTTC	CASSEIGGQDAYEQYF
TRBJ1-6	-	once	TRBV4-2	TGTGCCAGCAGCCGCATGGGGGGCTCCTATAATTCACCCCTCCACTTT	CASSRMGGSYNSPLHF
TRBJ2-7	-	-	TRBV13	TGTGCCAGCAGCTTAAGGCAGGACGAGCAGTACTTC	CASSLRQDEQYF
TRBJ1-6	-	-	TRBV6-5	TGTGCCACAGGGGTTGGGGGCTCACCCCTCCACTTT	CATGVGGSPLHF
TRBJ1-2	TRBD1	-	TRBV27	TGTGCCAGCCGACAGGGGAGCTATGGCTACACCTTC	CASRQGSYGYTF
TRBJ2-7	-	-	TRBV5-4	TGTGCCAGCAAGGGGTTGGGATACGAGCAGTACTTC	CASKGLGYEQYF
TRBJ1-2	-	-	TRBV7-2	TGTGCCAGCAGCTTAGGGCAGCCCGGGTCCCCACTCTACACCTTC	CASSLGQPGSPLYTF
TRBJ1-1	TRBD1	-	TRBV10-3	TGTGCCACCCGGACAGGGGACATCACTGAAGCTTTCTTT	CATRTGDITEAFF
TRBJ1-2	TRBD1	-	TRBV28	TGTGCCACTACAGGGGCCTATGGCTACACCTTC	CATTGAYGYTF
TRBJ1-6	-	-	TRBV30	TGTGCCTGGAATTTTGACGTAGGGAGAAATTCACCCCTCCACTTT	CAWNFDVGRNSPLHF
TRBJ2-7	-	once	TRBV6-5	TGTGCCAGCAGTTACACAGGGCCCAGCTCCTACGAGCAGTACTTC	CASSYTGPSSYEQYF
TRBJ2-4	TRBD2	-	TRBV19	TGTGCCAGTAGTAGGGGGACTAGCGGGACTTTCCTAGCCAAAAACATTCAGTACTTC	CASSRGTSGTFLAKNIQYF
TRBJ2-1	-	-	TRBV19	TGTGCCAGTAGTATAGGACAGGTTGAGTTCTTC	CASSIGQVEFF
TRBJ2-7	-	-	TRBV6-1	TGTGCCAGCAGGAATCCGGGCTCCTACGAGCAGTACTTC	CASRNPGSYEQYF
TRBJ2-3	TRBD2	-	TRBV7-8	TGTGCCAGCAGCTTACCGCCAGCGGGGGGGCTAGATACGCAGTATTTT	CASSLPPAGGLDTQYF
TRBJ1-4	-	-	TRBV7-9	TGTGCCAGCAGCCGCGCGGGGGCTAACAGTGAAAAACTGTTTTTT	CASSRAGANSEKLFF
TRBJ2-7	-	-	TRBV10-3	TGTGCCATCAGCCGGAGGTTCAGCTCCTACGAGCAGTACTTC	CAISRRFSSYEQYF
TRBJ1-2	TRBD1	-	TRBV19	TGTGCCAGTAGTATAGACCAGGGGGTAGGAGGCTACACCTTC	CASSIDQGVGGYTF
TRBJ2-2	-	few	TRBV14	TGTGCCAGCAGCCAAGGAGCCGGGGAGCTGTTTTTT	CASSQGAGELFF
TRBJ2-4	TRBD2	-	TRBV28	TGTGCCAGCAGTTTAGGGCGGGGGGCTGGAGAAAACATTCAGTACTTC	CASSLGRGAGENIQYF
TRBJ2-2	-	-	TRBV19	TGTGCCAGTGAGGGCTTAGGAAGGAACACCGGGGAGCTGTTTTTT	CASEGLGRNTGELFF
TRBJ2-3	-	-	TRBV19	TGTGCCAGTAGTATGGCCTCCCCCCCAGATACGCAGTATTTT	CASSMASPPDTQYF
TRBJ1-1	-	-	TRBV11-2	TGTGCCAGCAGCTTAGAGTTCAGGGGCGTCGGAGCTTTCTTT	CASSLEFRGVGAFF
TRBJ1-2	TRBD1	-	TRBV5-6	TGTGCCAGCAGCTTGTATATCCCGACAGGGGGATGGGATGGCTACACCTTC	CASSLYIPTGGWDGYTF
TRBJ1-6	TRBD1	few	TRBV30	TGTGCCTGGACGAGGACAGGAGAATATTCACCCCTCCACTTT	CAWTRTGEYSPLHF
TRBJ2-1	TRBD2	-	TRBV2	TGTGCCAGCAGTGTGTCGGGGGGAAGGTTTAATGAGCAGTTCTTC	CASSVSGGRFNEQFF
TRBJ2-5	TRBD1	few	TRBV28	TGTGCCAGCAGTTTTACTACAGGGGGCTCAGAGACCCAGTACTTC	CASSFTTGGSETQYF
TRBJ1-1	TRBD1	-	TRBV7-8	TGTGCCAGCAGCGGAAGGGACAGGGTAGGGACTGAAGCTTTCTTT	CASSGRDRVGTEAFF
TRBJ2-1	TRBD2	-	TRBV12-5	TGTGCTAGTGGTTTGGTTTGGCGGGAGGGTGACAATGAGCAGTTCTTC	CASGLVWREGDNEQFF
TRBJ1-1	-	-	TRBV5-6	TGTGCCAGCAGACTATGGACAGCCATCTCGAACACTGAAGCTTTCTTT	CASRLWTAISNTEAFF
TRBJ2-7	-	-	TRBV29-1	TGCAGCGTGGGGGCGGACAGCTACGAGCAGTACTTC	CSVGADSYEQYF
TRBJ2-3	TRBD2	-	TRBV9	TGTGCCAGCAGCGTTTTAGCGGGGGCAGATACGCAGTATTTT	CASSVLAGADTQYF
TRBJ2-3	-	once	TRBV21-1	TGTGCCAGCAGCAAAAAGCGGGGGGGCCCGGGCACAGATACGCAGTATTTT	CASSKKRGGPGTDTQYF
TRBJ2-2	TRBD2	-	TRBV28	TGTGCCAGCACCCCAGCGGGACTACCCTACACCGGGGAGCTGTTTTTT	CASTPAGLPYTGELFF
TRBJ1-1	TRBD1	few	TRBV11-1	TGTGCCAGCAGCTTAGACAGATCCAGGGACAGCTACACTGAAGCTTTCTTT	CASSLDRSRDSYTEAFF
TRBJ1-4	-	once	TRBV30	TGTGCCTGGAGGGCAGGGTCTAGTGAAAAACTGTTTTTT	CAWRAGSSEKLFF
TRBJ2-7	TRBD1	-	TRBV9	TGTGCCAGCAGCGGCCAGGGGGCTTCCTACGAGCAGTACTTC	CASSGQGASYEQYF
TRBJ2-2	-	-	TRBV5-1	TGCGCCAGCAGCTTGGTGCGGACAGCCGAGAACACCGGGGAGCTGTTTTTT	CASSLVRTAENTGELFF